A selection of T cell receptor beta chains follows, all from one sample in a study of T cell changes during pregnancy in multiple sclerosis. The assay was immunoSEQ multiplex PCR, and TCRdb's table has in-frame clones only and misses some. The sample records tens of thousands of clones, 94% being singletons. The starting material was CD4+ T cells from peripheral blood mononuclear cells, obtained in the first trimester of pregnancy. The receptors were gathered from a female donor with multiple sclerosis, enrolled in a pregnancy study. CDR3s include the opening cysteine and the closing phenylalanine or tryptophan. A D gene is named only where the DNA matches it firmly. Some rows mark clone size as missing; the rest say once, few, many or name a class of expanded clone.

abundance,v_gene,j_gene,d_gene,CDR3aa,CDR3nt
NA,TRBV5-1,TRBJ1-2,TRBD1,CASSMTGLNYGYTF,TGCGCCAGCAGCATGACAGGGTTGAACTATGGCTACACCTTC
once,TRBV15,TRBJ2-7,TRBD1,CATSRGQGTYEQYF,TGTGCCACCAGCAGAGGACAGGGTACGTACGAGCAGTACTTC
NA,TRBV29-1,TRBJ2-1,TRBD2,CSVEAGGYEQFF,TGCAGCGTTGAAGCCGGGGGGTATGAGCAGTTCTTC
NA,TRBV2,TRBJ1-5,NA,CASGPIPGGNQPQHF,TGTGCCAGCGGCCCCATCCCAGGGGGCAATCAGCCCCAGCATTTT
NA,TRBV9,TRBJ1-4,TRBD1,CASNPGQGRNNEKLFF,TGTGCCAGCAACCCAGGACAGGGGCGCAATAATGAAAAACTGTTTTTT
NA,TRBV11-2,TRBJ1-2,NA,CASSLGDSLGVTF,TGTGCCAGCAGCTTAGGGGACTCGCTCGGTGTCACCTTC
NA,TRBV29-1,TRBJ1-1,NA,CSVVSEGADTEAFF,TGCAGCGTTGTATCAGAGGGAGCGGACACTGAAGCTTTCTTT
NA,TRBV4-1,TRBJ1-1,NA,CASSQVTITLGGSTEAFF,TGCGCCAGCAGCCAAGTGACAATAACCCTCGGGGGTAGCACTGAAGCTTTCTTT
NA,TRBV15,TRBJ1-6,TRBD1,CATSRKGTGDSPLHF,TGTGCCACCAGCAGGAAAGGGACAGGGGATTCACCCCTCCACTTT
NA,TRBV6-1,TRBJ1-1,NA,CASSRTLTGVEAFF,TGTGCCAGCAGTCGTACCCTGACAGGAGTAGAAGCTTTCTTT
NA,TRBV5-1,TRBJ1-6,NA,CASSLVEGFGGSNSPLHF,TGCGCCAGCAGCTTGGTGGAGGGCTTCGGTGGTAGTAATTCACCCCTCCACTTT
NA,TRBV29-1,TRBJ1-1,NA,CSVAQIEAFF,TGCAGCGTTGCACAGATCGAAGCTTTCTTT
NA,TRBV30,TRBJ1-2,NA,CAWKGAGGYTF,TGTGCCTGGAAAGGGGCTGGGGGCTACACCTTC
NA,TRBV19,TRBJ1-6,NA,CASSGVSSYNSPLHF,TGTGCCAGTAGTGGTGTCAGCTCCTATAATTCACCCCTCCACTTT
NA,TRBV29-1,TRBJ2-5,NA,CSIKGQGSQETQYF,TGCAGCATTAAAGGGCAGGGTAGCCAAGAGACCCAGTACTTC
NA,TRBV1,TRBJ1-5,NA,CTSSQVSQPQHF,TGCACCAGCAGCCAAGTGAGTCAGCCCCAGCATTTT
NA,TRBV5-1,TRBJ2-3,TRBD1,CASSPDGQGANTQYF,TGCGCCAGCAGCCCCGACGGACAGGGGGCAAATACGCAGTATTTT
NA,TRBV11-1,TRBJ1-1,NA,CASSLWGGTAEAFF,TGTGCCAGCAGCTTATGGGGCGGAACCGCCGAAGCTTTCTTT
NA,TRBV2,TRBJ1-3,TRBD1,CASSGADRAGNTIYF,TGTGCCAGCAGCGGTGCTGACAGGGCTGGAAACACCATATATTTT
once,TRBV7-6,TRBJ2-7,NA,CASSLVSVTGNFAYEQYF,TGTGCCAGCAGCTTAGTTTCCGTGACAGGTAATTTCGCCTACGAGCAGTACTTC
once,TRBV10-2,TRBJ1-2,NA,CASRAASRTDGYTF,TGCGCCAGCAGGGCGGCATCCCGGACAGATGGCTACACCTTC
NA,TRBV7-8,TRBJ2-7,TRBD2,CASSPSGLAGTEQYF,TGTGCCAGCAGCCCCAGCGGACTAGCGGGGACTGAGCAGTACTTC
NA,TRBV7-9,TRBJ2-7,NA,CASSLEDTFHEQYF,TGTGCCAGCAGCTTAGAGGACACATTCCACGAGCAGTACTTC
NA,TRBV5-1,TRBJ2-6,NA,CASSFGTQRWGANVLTF,TGCGCCAGCAGCTTTGGTACTCAGAGGTGGGGGGCCAACGTCCTGACTTTC
NA,TRBV5-1,TRBJ1-5,NA,CASSLAPGQPQHF,TGCGCCAGCAGCTTGGCCCCCGGTCAGCCCCAGCATTTT
NA,TRBV25-1,TRBJ1-4,NA,CASRRLENEKLFF,TGTGCCAGCAGGCGGCTGGAGAATGAAAAACTGTTTTTT
NA,TRBV6-1,TRBJ1-2,NA,CASTNSGGYTF,TGTGCCAGCACCAACAGCGGTGGCTACACCTTC
NA,TRBV28,TRBJ1-2,TRBD1,CASSVDTGVHGYTF,TGTGCCAGCAGTGTCGACACAGGGGTTCATGGCTACACCTTC
NA,TRBV6-1,TRBJ1-5,NA,CASGPGPQHF,TGTGCCAGCGGTCCGGGACCCCAGCATTTT
NA,TRBV5-8,TRBJ1-2,NA,CASSLDEQGVLLGGYTF,TGTGCCAGCAGCTTGGACGAACAGGGAGTTCTTTTGGGTGGCTACACCTTC
NA,TRBV29-1,TRBJ1-2,TRBD1,CSCKGAGGYTF,TGCAGCTGTAAGGGGGCGGGGGGCTACACCTTC
NA,TRBV6-1,TRBJ2-5,TRBD1,CASSQGDRGARETQYF,TGTGCCAGCAGTCAAGGGGACAGGGGTGCGCGAGAGACCCAGTACTTC
NA,TRBV5-4,TRBJ2-7,TRBD2,CASSLVGGGKSYEQYF,TGTGCCAGCAGCTTGGTCGGGGGGGGAAAATCCTACGAGCAGTACTTC
NA,TRBV6-5,TRBJ1-1,NA,CASSARFRGPTEAFF,TGTGCCAGCAGCGCCCGTTTCAGGGGCCCCACTGAAGCTTTCTTT
NA,TRBV10-3,TRBJ2-3,TRBD2,CAISEGLAGRTDTQYF,TGTGCCATCAGTGAGGGGCTAGCGGGGCGCACAGATACGCAGTATTTT
NA,TRBV19,TRBJ1-2,NA,CASSIYAGANYGYTF,TGTGCCAGTAGTATATACGCAGGGGCTAACTATGGCTACACCTTC
NA,TRBV29-1,TRBJ2-3,TRBD2,CSGGGDTQYF,TGCAGCGGGGGGGGAGATACGCAGTATTTT
NA,TRBV30,TRBJ1-3,NA,CAWREKGGNTIYF,TGTGCCTGGAGGGAGAAGGGGGGAAACACCATATATTTT
NA,TRBV6-6,TRBJ1-6,NA,CASTPRGQSNSPLHF,TGTGCCAGCACCCCGAGGGGACAAAGTAATTCACCCCTCCACTTT
once,TRBV19,TRBJ1-5,NA,CASSIDRSNQPQHF,TGTGCCAGTAGTATAGACAGAAGCAATCAGCCCCAGCATTTT
NA,TRBV7-3,TRBJ2-3,NA,CASSIQGGTDTQYF,TGTGCCAGCAGCATACAAGGGGGCACAGATACGCAGTATTTT
NA,TRBV6-6,TRBJ1-1,NA,CASSRNTEAFF,TGTGCCAGCAGCCGGAACACTGAAGCTTTCTTT
NA,TRBV11-2,TRBJ1-4,NA,CASSISTNEKLFF,TGTGCCAGCAGTATCTCAACTAATGAAAAACTGTTTTTT
NA,TRBV7-5,TRBJ1-6,NA,CARSKLTGHPSSYNSPLHF,TGTGCCAGAAGCAAACTCACGGGACACCCGAGCTCCTATAATTCACCCCTCCACTTT
NA,TRBV19,TRBJ2-3,TRBD1,CASSGQAGTDTQYF,TGTGCCAGTAGCGGACAGGCGGGTACAGATACGCAGTATTTT
NA,TRBV27,TRBJ2-3,NA,CASSRVGDTQYF,TGTGCCAGCAGTCGAGTCGGAGATACGCAGTATTTT
NA,TRBV7-9,TRBJ1-2,TRBD1,CASRTNTGALAGGYTF,TGTGCCAGCAGAACTAACACAGGGGCCTTAGCCGGGGGCTACACCTTC
NA,TRBV5-1,TRBJ1-2,TRBD1,CASSLVPGQGDYGYTF,TGCGCCAGCAGCTTGGTTCCGGGACAGGGGGACTATGGCTACACCTTC
NA,TRBV6-6,TRBJ1-1,TRBD1,CASSRDRAIMNTEAFF,TGTGCCAGCAGTCGGGACAGAGCAATAATGAACACTGAAGCTTTCTTT
NA,TRBV9,TRBJ2-7,NA,CASSVDTGEVYEQYF,TGTGCCAGCAGCGTAGATACGGGGGAAGTCTACGAGCAGTACTTC
NA,TRBV19,TRBJ2-1,TRBD1,CASSIDPGGTGFHNEQFF,TGTGCCAGTAGTATCGATCCAGGCGGGACAGGGTTCCACAATGAGCAGTTCTTC
NA,TRBV30,TRBJ2-7,NA,CAWSVLQGRYEQYF,TGTGCCTGGAGTGTTCTACAGGGTCGATACGAGCAGTACTTC
NA,TRBV7-9,TRBJ2-7,NA,CASSPDSLSYEQYF,TGTGCCAGCAGCCCTGACAGCTTATCCTACGAGCAGTACTTC
NA,TRBV18,TRBJ1-2,NA,CASSLNKGLGDGYTF,TGTGCCAGCTCACTTAACAAGGGACTGGGAGATGGCTACACCTTC
NA,TRBV5-4,TRBJ2-3,TRBD2,CASNPSGGGIADTQYF,TGTGCCAGCAACCCTTCGGGCGGGGGGATCGCAGATACGCAGTATTTT
NA,TRBV9,TRBJ1-3,TRBD1,CASSVGTGSPGNTIYF,TGTGCCAGCAGCGTGGGGACAGGGTCCCCTGGAAACACCATATATTTT
few,TRBV10-3,TRBJ1-2,NA,CAGGGFNYGYTF,TGTGCCGGGGGGGGTTTTAACTATGGCTACACCTTC
NA,TRBV6-5,TRBJ1-1,TRBD1,CASSYNDRGGTEAFF,TGTGCCAGCAGTTACAACGACAGGGGGGGTACTGAAGCTTTCTTT
NA,TRBV11-1,TRBJ1-6,TRBD1,CASSLEGQAGSPLHF,TGTGCCAGCAGCTTGGAGGGACAGGCAGGCTCACCCCTCCACTTT